These T cell receptor beta chains were read from a single sample in a study of cytomegalovirus exposure and HLA in healthy donors. Only in-frame clones appear in the TCRdb table, and some are missing; sequencing was by immunoSEQ multiplex PCR. The sample holds about 190,000 clones; 86% are singletons and the top ten take roughly 1.5%. The sequencing input was PBMCs. The receptors were sampled from a woman aged 18-30 years in good health and CMV-seronegative. The CDR3 runs from the conserved cysteine through the conserved F or W. Only some rows state a clone size, as once, few, many or a class for expanded clones.

clone size	J gene	V gene	CDR3 protein
NA	TRBJ1-4	TRBV29-1	CSAGTGANEKLFF
once	TRBJ2-1	TRBV6-4	CASSGGSSYNEQFF
NA	TRBJ2-1	TRBV9	CASSVGTRSYNEQFF
NA	TRBJ2-1	TRBV19	CASSWGRNEQFF
few	TRBJ2-3	TRBV5-1	CASSLGRAGATTDTQYF
NA	TRBJ1-4	TRBV4-1	CASSQDPGTGSPNEKLFF
NA	TRBJ2-5	TRBV10-3	CAITSGGSGETQYF
NA	TRBJ2-2	TRBV5-1	CASMSGRVVTGELFF
NA	TRBJ2-1	TRBV6-4	CASSSEESGGGAEQFF
NA	TRBJ1-1	TRBV10-2	CASSESRGLGAFF
NA	TRBJ1-2	TRBV27	CASSSPDREGYTF
few	TRBJ1-2	TRBV19	CASSMGIKGRGAAVNGYTF
NA	TRBJ1-3	TRBV9	CASSVHSISGNTIYF
NA	TRBJ2-1	TRBV9	CASSVVGSGGYNEQFF
NA	TRBJ2-1	TRBV5-1	CASSEGQPVDNEQFF
NA	TRBJ2-2	TRBV29-1	CSVEASGGTGELFF
few	TRBJ2-1	TRBV5-1	CASSLRLEDREQFF
once	TRBJ2-2	TRBV9	CASSVDSNTGELFF
NA	TRBJ1-2	TRBV11-2	CASSRMTDHYGYTF
NA	TRBJ1-1	TRBV27	CASSPHRVYTEAFF
NA	TRBJ2-7	TRBV6-1	CASGTGGNYEQYF
NA	TRBJ1-2	TRBV7-9	CASSLPGSQGYTF
NA	TRBJ2-7	TRBV28	CASSLGGQVYEQYF
NA	TRBJ1-5	TRBV6-1	CASSEIGTGVVSNQPQHF
NA	TRBJ1-2	TRBV6-5	CASSYSGTQNYGYTF
NA	TRBJ2-1	TRBV5-1	CASSLGDTGPFF
NA	TRBJ2-3	TRBV6-4	CASSKEGQGTSGTQYF
NA	TRBJ2-3	TRBV5-1	CASSLVSPGQGASDTQYF
NA	TRBJ1-2	TRBV10-2	CASRTDSYGYTF
NA	TRBJ2-7	TRBV30	CAWSSQGQGAYEQYF
NA	TRBJ1-5	TRBV2	CASSNRGGDQPQHF
NA	TRBJ2-7	TRBV7-5	CVRSLGQKPYEQYF
once	TRBJ2-1	TRBV19	CASMMSAGSHEQFF
few	TRBJ1-1	TRBV19	CASKGTGIATEAFF
NA	TRBJ2-7	TRBV19	CASRLTSGSYLNEQYF
NA	TRBJ2-7	TRBV28	CASSSRSGGASYEQYF
NA	TRBJ1-2	TRBV21-1	CASSKEADPNYGYTF
few	TRBJ1-1	TRBV19	CASMFQGNTEAFF
NA	TRBJ2-3	TRBV4-1	CASSHPTGGGTDTQYF
NA	TRBJ2-3	TRBV5-1	CASSLAAGEFTDTQYF
NA	TRBJ2-7	TRBV6-5	CASRALTGAVYEQYF
NA	TRBJ1-2	TRBV4-1	CASSATGEYGYTF
NA	TRBJ1-2	TRBV7-9	CASSLSSSGYTF
NA	TRBJ2-5	TRBV13	CASSLQAGGMETQYF
once	TRBJ1-1	TRBV19	CASSVHEGANTEAFF
NA	TRBJ2-5	TRBV27	CASSKNRGETQYF
NA	TRBJ2-2	TRBV12-2	CASRPSAGRLNTGELFF
NA	TRBJ2-3	TRBV30	CAWSTARTSGVRDTQYF
NA	TRBJ1-2	TRBV10-3	CAIPSGRDSKNYGYTF
NA	TRBJ1-4	TRBV5-6	CASSREQGATNEKLFF
NA	TRBJ2-3	TRBV4-2	CASSQFRTDTQYF
NA	TRBJ2-2	TRBV4-1	CASSVRGSGTGELFF
NA	TRBJ2-1	TRBV30	CAWSVRGNDYNEQFF
NA	TRBJ2-2	TRBV18	CASSPPTGENTGELFF
NA	TRBJ2-7	TRBV28	CASSIRLAYPPYF
once	TRBJ1-5	TRBV19	CASSTGGGGNQPQHF
NA	TRBJ2-3	TRBV10-1	CASSAGTGETDTQYF
NA	TRBJ2-2	TRBV5-1	CASSLDEPYTGELFF
NA	TRBJ2-7	TRBV7-3	CASIRRVSGYEQYF
NA	TRBJ2-1	TRBV5-1	CASSFRDSLHNEQFF